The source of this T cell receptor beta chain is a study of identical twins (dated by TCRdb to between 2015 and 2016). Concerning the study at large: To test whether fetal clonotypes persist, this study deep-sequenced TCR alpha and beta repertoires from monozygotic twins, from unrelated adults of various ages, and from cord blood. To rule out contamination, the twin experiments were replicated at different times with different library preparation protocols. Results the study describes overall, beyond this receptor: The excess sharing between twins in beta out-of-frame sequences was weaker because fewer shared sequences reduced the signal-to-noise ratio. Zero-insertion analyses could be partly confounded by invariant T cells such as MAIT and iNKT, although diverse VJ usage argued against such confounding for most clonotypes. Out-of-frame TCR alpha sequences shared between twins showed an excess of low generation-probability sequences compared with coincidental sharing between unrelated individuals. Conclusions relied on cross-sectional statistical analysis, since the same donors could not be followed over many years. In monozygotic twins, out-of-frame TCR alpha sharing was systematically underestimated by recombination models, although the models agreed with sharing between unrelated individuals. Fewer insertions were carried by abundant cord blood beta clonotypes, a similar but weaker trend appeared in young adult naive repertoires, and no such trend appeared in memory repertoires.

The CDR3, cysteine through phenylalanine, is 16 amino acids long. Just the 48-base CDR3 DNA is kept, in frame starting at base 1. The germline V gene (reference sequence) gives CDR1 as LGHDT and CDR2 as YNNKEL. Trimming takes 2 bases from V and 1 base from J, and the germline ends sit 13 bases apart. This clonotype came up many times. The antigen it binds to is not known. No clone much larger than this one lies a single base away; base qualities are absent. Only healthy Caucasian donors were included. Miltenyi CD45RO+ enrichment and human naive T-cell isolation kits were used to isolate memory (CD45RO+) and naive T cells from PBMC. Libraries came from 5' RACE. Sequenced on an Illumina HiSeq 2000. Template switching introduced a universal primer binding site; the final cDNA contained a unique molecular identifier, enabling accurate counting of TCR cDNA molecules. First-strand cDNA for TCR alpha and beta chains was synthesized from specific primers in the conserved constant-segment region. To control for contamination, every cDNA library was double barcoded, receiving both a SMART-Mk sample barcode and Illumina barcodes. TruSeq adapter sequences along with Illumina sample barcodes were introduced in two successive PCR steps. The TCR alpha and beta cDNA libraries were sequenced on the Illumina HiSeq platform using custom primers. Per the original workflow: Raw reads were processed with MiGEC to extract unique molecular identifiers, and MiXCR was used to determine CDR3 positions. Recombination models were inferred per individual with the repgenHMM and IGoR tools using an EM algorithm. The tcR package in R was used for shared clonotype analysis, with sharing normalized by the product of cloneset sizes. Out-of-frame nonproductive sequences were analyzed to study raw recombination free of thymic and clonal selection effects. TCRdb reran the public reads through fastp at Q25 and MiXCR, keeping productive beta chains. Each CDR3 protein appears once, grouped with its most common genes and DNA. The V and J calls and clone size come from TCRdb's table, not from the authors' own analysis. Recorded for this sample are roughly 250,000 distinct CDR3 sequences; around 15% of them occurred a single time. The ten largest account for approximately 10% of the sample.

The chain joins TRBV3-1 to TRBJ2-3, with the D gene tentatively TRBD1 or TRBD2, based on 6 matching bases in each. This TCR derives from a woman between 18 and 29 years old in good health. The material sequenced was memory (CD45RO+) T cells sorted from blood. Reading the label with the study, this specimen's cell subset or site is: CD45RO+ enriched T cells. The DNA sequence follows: TGTGCCAGCAGCCAATACGGGGGCTCGGGCACAGATACGCAGTATTTT. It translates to CASSQYGGSGTDTQYF.